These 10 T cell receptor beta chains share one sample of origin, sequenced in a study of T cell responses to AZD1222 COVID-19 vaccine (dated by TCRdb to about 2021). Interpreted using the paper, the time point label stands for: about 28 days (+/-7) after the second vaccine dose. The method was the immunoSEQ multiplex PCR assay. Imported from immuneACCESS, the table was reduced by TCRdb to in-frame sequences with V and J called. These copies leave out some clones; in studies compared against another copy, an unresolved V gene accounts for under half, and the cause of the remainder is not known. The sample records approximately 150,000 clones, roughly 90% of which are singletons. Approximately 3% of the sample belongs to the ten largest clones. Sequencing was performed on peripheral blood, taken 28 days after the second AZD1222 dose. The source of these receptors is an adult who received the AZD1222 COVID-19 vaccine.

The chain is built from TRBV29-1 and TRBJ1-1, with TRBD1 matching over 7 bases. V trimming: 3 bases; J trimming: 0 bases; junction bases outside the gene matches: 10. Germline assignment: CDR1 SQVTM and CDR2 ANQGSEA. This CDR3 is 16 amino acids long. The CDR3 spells CSVEGEGGVMNTEAFF. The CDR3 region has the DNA TGCAGCGTTGAGGGCGAAGGGGGCGTCATGAACACTGAAGCTTTCTTT.

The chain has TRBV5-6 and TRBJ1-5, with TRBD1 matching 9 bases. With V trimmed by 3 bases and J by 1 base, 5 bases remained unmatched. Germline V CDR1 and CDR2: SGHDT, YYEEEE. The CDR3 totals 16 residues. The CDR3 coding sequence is TGTGCCAGCAGCTCCTACAGGGGGCGCAGCAATCAGCCCCAGCATTTT. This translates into CASSSYRGRSNQPQHF.

CDR3 sequence reads: CASRFGGPTNEKLFF. The CDR3 nucleotides read TGTGCCAGTAGGTTCGGCGGGCCAACTAATGAAAAACTGTTTTTT. The rearrangement links TRBV19 to TRBJ1-4, with D unclear. The CDR3 sequence is 15 residues long. Germline lookup yields CDR1 LNHDA and CDR2 SQIVND (reference sequence). Trimming shortened V by 6 bases and J by 0 bases, and 11 bases separated the two germline ends.

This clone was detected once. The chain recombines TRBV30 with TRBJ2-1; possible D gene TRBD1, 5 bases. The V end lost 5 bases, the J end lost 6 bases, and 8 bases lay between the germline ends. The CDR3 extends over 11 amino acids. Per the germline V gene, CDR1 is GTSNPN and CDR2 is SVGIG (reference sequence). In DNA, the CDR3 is TGTGCCTGGGGGGCTAGCAATGAGCAGTTCTTC. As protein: CAWGASNEQFF.

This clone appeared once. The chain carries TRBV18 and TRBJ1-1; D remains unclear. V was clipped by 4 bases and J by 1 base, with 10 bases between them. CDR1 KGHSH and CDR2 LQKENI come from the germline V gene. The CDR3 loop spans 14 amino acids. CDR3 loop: CASSLDIENTEAFF. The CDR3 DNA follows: TGTGCCAGCTCACTCGACATCGAGAACACTGAAGCTTTCTTT. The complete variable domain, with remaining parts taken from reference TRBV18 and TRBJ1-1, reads NAGVMQNPRHLVRRRGQEARLRCSPMKGHSHVYWYRQLPEEGLKFMVYLQKENIIDESGMPKERFSAEFPKEGPSILRIQQVVRGDSAAYFCASSLDIENTEAFFGQGTRLTVV.

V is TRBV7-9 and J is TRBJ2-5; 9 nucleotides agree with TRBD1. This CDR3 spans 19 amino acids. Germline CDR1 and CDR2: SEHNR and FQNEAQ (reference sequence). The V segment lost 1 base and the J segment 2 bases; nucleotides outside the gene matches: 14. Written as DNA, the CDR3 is TGTGCCAGCAGCTTAGGACAGGGGGTACCGACTGGGAAGCAAGAGACCCAGTACTTC. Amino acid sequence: CASSLGQGVPTGKQETQYF.

The CDR3 DNA sequence: TGTGCCTGGAGTCCCGGGACCCGGGTGGGAGAGACCCAGTACTTC. Encoded protein: CAWSPGTRVGETQYF. The chain combines TRBV30 with TRBJ2-5; D is tentatively TRBD1 or TRBD2 (5 bases each). CDR3 size: 15 residues. The V gene's germline CDR1 is GTSNPN and CDR2 SVGIG (reference sequence). V lost 2 bases and J lost 4, with 17 bases in between.

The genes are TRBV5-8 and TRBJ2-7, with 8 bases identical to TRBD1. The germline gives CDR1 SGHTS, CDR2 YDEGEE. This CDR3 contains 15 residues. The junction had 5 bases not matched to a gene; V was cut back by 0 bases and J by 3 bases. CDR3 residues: CASSLASGTGYEQYF. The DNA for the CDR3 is TGTGCCAGCAGCTTGGCCTCCGGGACAGGCTACGAGCAGTACTTC.

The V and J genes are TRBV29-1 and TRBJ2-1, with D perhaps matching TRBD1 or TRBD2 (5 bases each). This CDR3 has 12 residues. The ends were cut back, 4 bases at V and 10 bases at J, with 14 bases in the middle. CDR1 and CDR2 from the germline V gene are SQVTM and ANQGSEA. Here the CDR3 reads CSVGGSPGEQFF. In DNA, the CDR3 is TGCAGCGTTGGGGGGTCTCCGGGGGAGCAGTTCTTC.

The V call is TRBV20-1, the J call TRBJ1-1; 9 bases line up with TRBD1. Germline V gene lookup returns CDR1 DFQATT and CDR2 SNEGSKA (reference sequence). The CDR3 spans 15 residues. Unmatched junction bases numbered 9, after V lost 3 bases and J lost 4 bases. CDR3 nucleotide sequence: TGCAGTGCTAGTGAACAGGGGGCAATCGGCACTGAAGCTTTCTTT. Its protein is CSASEQGAIGTEAFF.